The 4 T cell receptor beta chains below were found in one sample sequenced in a study of Graves' ophthalmopathy and Graves' hyperthyroidism. RNA transcripts served as template for amplifying TCR beta CDR3 sequences. Investigators did first-round RT-PCR with HTBI primers, then second-round multiplex PCR. TCRdb reanalysed the multiplex PCR reads using MiXCR and keeps one entry per CDR3 protein. Of tens of thousands of distinct CDR3 sequences listed, about half are singletons. Sample: peripheral blood. These receptors were obtained from an adult woman with Graves' ophthalmopathy.

This clonotype was detected only a few times. This chain links TRBV9 with TRBJ2-7, with D unresolved. The CDR3 has 11 amino acids. V was shortened by 4 bases and J by 3 bases, with 5 bases between the two germline ends. The V gene's germline CDR1 is SGDLS and CDR2 YYNGEE. In DNA form, the CDR3 reads TGTGCCAGCAGCACGGACTACGAGCAGTACTTC. Translating it yields CASSTDYEQYF.

This clonotype was found many times. Here the CDR3 reads CASSLARRGGDRTGELFF. Here the CDR3 DNA reads TGTGCCAGCAGCTTAGCCCGGAGGGGGGGGGATCGTACCGGGGAGCTGTTTTTT. This chain joins TRBV11-2 and TRBJ2-2; possible D gene TRBD2, 7 bases. Germline CDR1 SGHAT, CDR2 FQNNGV. The CDR3 contains 18 residues. V gave up 1 base and J gave up 5 bases, with 20 bases separating them. The full variable domain, with the rest looked up from reference TRBV11-2 and TRBJ2-2, is EAGVAQSPRYKIIEKRQSVAFWCNPISGHATLYWYQQILGQGPKLLIQFQNNGVVDDSQLPKDRFSAERLKGVDSTLKIQPAKLEDSAVYLCASSLARRGGDRTGELFFGEGSRLTVL.

V usage is TRBV7-8 and J usage is TRBJ1-4; weak D call: TRBD1 (6 bases). CDR3 size: 13 residues. The V end lost 8 bases, the J end lost 8 bases, and 15 bases lay between the germline ends. CDR1 and CDR2 from the germline V gene are SGHVS and FQNEAQ. As DNA, the CDR3 is TGTGCCAGCCGAGCGGGAGGGGGGGAAAAACTGTTTTTT. Encoded protein: CASRAGGGEKLFF.

This clonotype was found many times. The chain has TRBV4-1 and TRBJ2-5; TRBD2 aligns across 11 bases. The CDR3 sequence is 15 residues long. Germline CDR1 and CDR2: MGHRA and YSYEKL. Unmatched junction bases numbered 1, after V lost 3 bases and J lost 1 base. The CDR3 coding sequence is TGCGCCAGCAGCCAGGGACTAGCGGCCCAAGAGACCCAGTACTTC. This codes for CASSQGLAAQETQYF.